This entry lists 11 T cell receptor beta chains sequenced from one sample in a study of blood T cell repertoires in COVID-19. The protocol was immunoSEQ multiplex PCR, while the TCRdb copy is restricted to in-frame clones and leaves out a portion. The sample carries roughly 200,000 clones, around nine tenths recorded once. Sequencing was performed on peripheral blood. All receptors derive from a woman in her late teens or twenties who had recovered from COVID-19.

The chain uses TRBV3-1 (or the pseudogene TRBV3-2) and TRBJ2-3; 10 nucleotides line up with TRBD2. The CDR3 covers 16 residues. Losses at the gene ends were 4 bases for V and 2 bases for J; bases not matched to a gene: 6. Germline CDR1 reads LGHDT; CDR2 reads YNNKEL (reference sequence). CDR3 DNA: TGTGCCAGCAGCCCGGAAGGACTAGCGGCCACAGATACGCAGTATTTT. This encodes CASSPEGLAATDTQYF.

This chain joins TRBV6-5 and TRBJ2-7; D remains ambiguous. This CDR3 has 13 amino acids. V lost 6 bases to trimming and J lost 3 bases, with 12 bases between them. Germline values: CDR1 MNHEY, CDR2 SVGAGI. CDR3 amino acids: CASSPEPYYEQYF. As DNA, the CDR3 is TGTGCCAGCAGCCCGGAGCCTTACTACGAGCAGTACTTC.

The chain combines TRBV11-3 with TRBJ2-1, with 8 bases lining up with TRBD1. Germline assignment: CDR1 SGHNT and CDR2 YENEEA. The V gene end was trimmed by 4 bases and the J gene end by 5 bases; junction bases not matched to a gene: 7. The CDR3 totals 15 residues. CDR3 bases: TGTGCCAGCAGCTCCTCCGGGACAGGCAACAATGAGCAGTTCTTC. This translates into CASSSSGTGNNEQFF.

The chain couples TRBV11-3 to TRBJ2-5; TRBD1 aligns across 11 bases. V shed 5 bases, J shed 3 bases, and the junction held 2 bases outside the gene matches. The length of the CDR3 is 14 residues. Germline V CDR1 and CDR2: SGHNT, YENEEA. In nucleotides, the CDR3 is TGTGCCAGCAGCCAGGGACAGGGGGAAGAGACCCAGTACTTC. This codes for CASSQGQGEETQYF.

V usage is TRBV7-9 and J usage is TRBJ2-7; the match to TRBD1 covers 9 bases. Germline CDR1 and CDR2: SEHNR and FQNEAQ (reference sequence). The V gene end was trimmed by 5 bases and the J gene end by 5 bases; junction bases not matched to a gene: 7. The CDR3 is 14 residues long. CDR3 in amino acids: CASSIGTGRDEQYF. The CDR3 bases are TGTGCCAGCAGCATTGGGACAGGGCGCGACGAGCAGTACTTC.

The chain carries TRBV24-1 and TRBJ2-7; tentative D call: TRBD2 (7 bases). The length of the CDR3 is 14 residues. Trimming removed 3 bases from V and 6 bases from J, with 14 bases in between. CDR1 and CDR2 (germline): KGHDR, SFDVKD. The CDR3 region is CATSDAVGGLEQYF. CDR3 DNA: TGTGCCACCAGTGATGCCGTGGGGGGGCTCGAGCAGTACTTC.

The rearrangement joins TRBV7-2 to TRBJ2-3; TRBD1 is a possible D gene (5 bases). CDR3 length: 12 amino acids. The V end was cut by 6 bases, the J end by 3 bases, with 7 bases between. The V gene's germline CDR1 is SGHTA and CDR2 FQGNSA. The chain's CDR3 is CASRPGTDTQYF. The CDR3 coding sequence is TGTGCCAGCAGGCCAGGGACAGATACGCAGTATTTT.

V is TRBV27 and J is TRBJ1-6, with D tentatively TRBD1 (5 bases). Trimming removed 4 bases at V and 10 bases at J, with 14 bases between. In germline, CDR1 is MNHEY, CDR2 SMNVEV (reference sequence). The CDR3 is made up of 14 amino acids. The CDR3 sequence: CASSSVAGLSPLHF. The CDR3 DNA follows: TGTGCCAGCAGTTCTGTGGCAGGGCTCTCACCCCTCCACTTT.

The J gene is TRBJ1-1, the V gene TRBV2; D may be TRBD1 (5 bases). Germline values: CDR1 SNHLY, CDR2 FYNNEI. Trimming cost V 7 bases and J 8 bases, with 17 bases left between them. The CDR3 totals 13 residues. The CDR3 loop reads CASNEGLGREAFF. Here the CDR3 DNA reads TGTGCCAGCAATGAGGGACTGGGGAGAGAAGCTTTCTTT.

The rearrangement uses TRBV19 and TRBJ2-1; 7 bases align to TRBD2. This CDR3 contains 14 residues. Germline V CDR1 and CDR2: LNHDA, SQIVND (reference sequence). With V trimmed by 3 bases and J by 7 bases, 6 bases remained unmatched. The CDR3 loop reads CASSIGGRANEQFF. The CDR3 nucleotides are TGTGCCAGTAGTATTGGTGGGAGGGCGAATGAGCAGTTCTTC. The full variable domain, completed using reference TRBV19 and TRBJ2-1, is DGGITQSPKYLFRKEGQNVTLSCEQNLNHDAMYWYRQDPGQGLRLIYYSQIVNDFQKGDIAEGYSVSREKKESFPLTVTSAQKNPTAFYLCASSIGGRANEQFFGPGTRLTVL.

This clone has ten or more counts. V usage is TRBV5-1 and J usage is TRBJ1-5; no clear D gene. The length of the CDR3 is 13 residues. V dropped 0 bases and J dropped 4 bases, with 5 bases sitting between them. Germline V gives CDR1 SGHRS, CDR2 YFSETQ. The CDR3 nucleotides are TGCGCCAGCAGCTTGGTCGGGAATCAGCCCCAGCATTTT. This translates into CASSLVGNQPQHF.